These 9 T cell receptor beta chains were sequenced from one sample in a study of monozygotic twins with cystic fibrosis. Measured with immunoSEQ multiplex PCR; TCRdb has only the in-frame clones, and not every one. The data hold 35,000 or so clones, with over 75% observed a single time. Material for sequencing was blood. The receptors were sampled from a girl aged 2-9 years with cystic fibrosis.

This sequence joins TRBV2 and TRBJ1-5; TRBD1 might be the D (6 bases). Germline values: CDR1 SNHLY, CDR2 FYNNEI. The V end was cut by 0 bases, the J end by 4 bases, with 10 bases between. The CDR3 spans 15 residues. As DNA, the CDR3 is TGTGCCAGCAGTGAAGCTCATCAGGGGAATCAGCCCCAGCATTTT. Translated, it gives CASSEAHQGNQPQHF.

The chain combines TRBV7-9 with TRBJ1-6; tentative D call: TRBD1 (5 bases). The germline V and J ends were trimmed by 5 bases and 7 bases, with 15 bases remaining between them. Germline CDR1 and CDR2: SEHNR and FQNEAQ (reference sequence). The CDR3 has 15 amino acids. Here the CDR3 DNA reads TGTGCCAGCAGCCCCCCCGGGGGAGGGAATTCACCCCTCCACTTT. This sequence encodes CASSPPGGGNSPLHF. The variable domain in full, completed from reference TRBV7-9 and TRBJ1-6, reads DTGVSQNPRHKITKRGQNVTFRCDPISEHNRLYWYRQTLGQGPEFLTYFQNEAQLEKSRLLSDRFSAERPKGSFSTLEIQRTEQGDSAMYLCASSPPGGGNSPLHFGNGTRLTVT.

The rearrangement joins TRBV4-3 to TRBJ2-7; TRBD1 matches 7 bases. The V gene end was trimmed by 4 bases and the J gene end by 4 bases; junction bases not matched to a gene: 4. The CDR3 is made up of 13 amino acids. CDR1 LGHNA and CDR2 YSLEER come from the germline V gene. Here the CDR3 reads CASSLTRGYEQYF. CDR3 DNA: TGCGCCAGCAGCCTTACCAGGGGGTACGAGCAGTACTTC.

The chain recombines TRBV7-2 with TRBJ2-7, with TRBD1 identical over 8 bases. CDR1 is SGHTA and CDR2 is FQGNSA in the germline V gene. V shed 5 bases, J shed 4 bases, and the junction held 1 base outside the gene matches. This CDR3 contains 12 residues. CDR3 protein: CASSRQGYEQYF. The CDR3 nucleotides read TGTGCCAGCAGCCGACAGGGGTACGAGCAGTACTTC.

The chain is built from TRBV7-2 and TRBJ2-3; maybe TRBD2 (6 bases). CDR3 size: 16 residues. Germline V gene sequence: CDR1 SGHTA, CDR2 FQGNSA. V dropped 4 bases and J dropped 1 base, with 15 bases sitting between them. CDR3 DNA sequence: TGTGCCAGCAGCTCACGTCCAGGACTACGCACAGATACGCAGTATTTT. It codes for CASSSRPGLRTDTQYF.

The genes are TRBV5-1 and TRBJ2-7; D gene unclear. CDR3 size: 13 residues. The germline gives CDR1 SGHRS, CDR2 YFSETQ. The V end was cut by 1 base, the J end by 2 bases, with 7 bases between. DNA of the CDR3: TGCGCCAGCAGCTTGTCGGCAGCCTACGAGCAGTACTTC. Its protein product is CASSLSAAYEQYF.

In this sample, this clone turned up a few times. This chain links TRBV11-2 with TRBJ2-7; 10 bases fit TRBD1. The CDR3 covers 12 residues. J lost 3 bases, V lost 10 bases, and 3 bases had no gene match. Germline CDR1 SGHAT, CDR2 FQNNGV. CDR3 loop: CATRDRGYEQYF. CDR3 DNA sequence: TGTGCCACCCGGGACAGGGGCTACGAGCAGTACTTC. Variable domain in full (rest from reference TRBV11-2 and TRBJ2-7): EAGVAQSPRYKIIEKRQSVAFWCNPISGHATLYWYQQILGQGPKLLIQFQNNGVVDDSQLPKDRFSAERLKGVDSTLKIQPAKLEDSAVYLCATRDRGYEQYFGPGTRLTVT.

The genes are TRBV14 and TRBJ2-2; D gene uncertain. Trimming cost V 0 bases and J 5 bases, with 19 bases left between them. The CDR3 is made up of 18 amino acids. CDR1 and CDR2 (germline): SGHDN, FVKESK. Here the CDR3 reads CASSQDFDWVRHTGELFF. CDR3 nucleotides: TGTGCCAGCAGCCAAGATTTCGACTGGGTCCGGCATACCGGGGAGCTGTTTTTT.

Of note for this clone: One end of the junction is discordant with germline, which a read error may explain. The CDR3 loop reads CATSRDRTPGGTGVLFF. In DNA form, the CDR3 reads TGTGCCACCAGCAGAGATCGGACCCCTGGGGGAACCGGGGTGCTGTTTTTT. J is TRBJ2-2 and V is TRBV15; D possibly uses TRBD1 or TRBD2 (5 bases each). Germline V gene sequence: CDR1 LNHNV, CDR2 YYDKDF (reference sequence). The CDR3 has 17 amino acids.